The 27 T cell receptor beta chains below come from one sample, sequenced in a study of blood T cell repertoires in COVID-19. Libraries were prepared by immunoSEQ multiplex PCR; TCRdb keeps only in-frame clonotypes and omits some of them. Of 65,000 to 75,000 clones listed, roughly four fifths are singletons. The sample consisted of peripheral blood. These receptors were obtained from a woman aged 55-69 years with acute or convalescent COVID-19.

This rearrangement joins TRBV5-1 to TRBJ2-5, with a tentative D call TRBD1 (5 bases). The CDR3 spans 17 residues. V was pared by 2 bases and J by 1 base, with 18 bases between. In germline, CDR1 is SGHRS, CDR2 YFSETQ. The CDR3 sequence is CASSFTAVGRVQETQYF. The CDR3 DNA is TGCGCCAGCAGCTTTACTGCAGTGGGCAGGGTCCAAGAGACCCAGTACTTC.

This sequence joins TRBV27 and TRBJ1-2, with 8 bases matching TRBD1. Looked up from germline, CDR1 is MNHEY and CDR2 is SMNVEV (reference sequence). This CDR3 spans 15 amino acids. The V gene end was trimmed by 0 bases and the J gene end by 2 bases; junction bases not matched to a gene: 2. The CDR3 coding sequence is TGTGCCAGCAGTTTATCGAGGACAGGGAACTATGGCTACACCTTC. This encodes CASSLSRTGNYGYTF.

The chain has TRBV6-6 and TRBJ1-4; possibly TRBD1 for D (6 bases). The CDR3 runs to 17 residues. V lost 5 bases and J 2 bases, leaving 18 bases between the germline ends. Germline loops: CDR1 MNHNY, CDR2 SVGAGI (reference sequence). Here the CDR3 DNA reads TGTGCCAGCAGTCCGTCACAGGGACCGGTGACTAATGAAAAACTGTTTTTT. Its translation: CASSPSQGPVTNEKLFF.

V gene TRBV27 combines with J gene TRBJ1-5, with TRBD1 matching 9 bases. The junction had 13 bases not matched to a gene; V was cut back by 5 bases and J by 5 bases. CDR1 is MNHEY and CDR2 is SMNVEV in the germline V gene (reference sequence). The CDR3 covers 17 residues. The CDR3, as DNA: TGTGCCAGCAGTCCAACGGGACAGGGAGGGACGCATCAGCCCCAGCATTTT. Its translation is CASSPTGQGGTHQPQHF.

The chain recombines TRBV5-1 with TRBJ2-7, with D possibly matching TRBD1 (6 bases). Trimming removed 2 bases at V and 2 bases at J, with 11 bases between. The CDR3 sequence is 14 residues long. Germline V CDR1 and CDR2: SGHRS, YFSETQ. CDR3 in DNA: TGCGCCAGCAGCTTATCGGGACAACCCTACGAGCAGTACTTC. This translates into CASSLSGQPYEQYF.

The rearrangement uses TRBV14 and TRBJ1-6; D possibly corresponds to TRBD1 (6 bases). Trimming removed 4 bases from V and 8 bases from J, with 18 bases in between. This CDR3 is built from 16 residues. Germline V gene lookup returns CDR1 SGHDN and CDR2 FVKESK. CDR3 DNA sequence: TGTGCCAGCAGCCCCCCGGGGGGGGGCTGGGATTCACCCCTCCACTTT. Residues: CASSPPGGGWDSPLHF.

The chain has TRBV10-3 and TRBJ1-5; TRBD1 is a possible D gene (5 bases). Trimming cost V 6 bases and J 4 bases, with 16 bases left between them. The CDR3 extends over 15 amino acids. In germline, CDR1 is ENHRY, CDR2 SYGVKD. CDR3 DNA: TGTGCCATCAGCGGGGGAGATGAATCAAATCAGCCCCAGCATTTT. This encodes CAISGGDESNQPQHF.

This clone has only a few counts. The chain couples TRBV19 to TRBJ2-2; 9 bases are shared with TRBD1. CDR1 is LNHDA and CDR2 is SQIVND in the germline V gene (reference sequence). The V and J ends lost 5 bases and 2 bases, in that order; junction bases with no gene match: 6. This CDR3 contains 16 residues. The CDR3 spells CASSPKGQGNTGELFF. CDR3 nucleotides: TGTGCCAGTAGTCCCAAGGGACAGGGCAACACCGGGGAGCTGTTTTTT. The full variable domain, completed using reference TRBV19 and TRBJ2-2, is DGGITQSPKYLFRKEGQNVTLSCEQNLNHDAMYWYRQDPGQGLRLIYYSQIVNDFQKGDIAEGYSVSREKKESFPLTVTSAQKNPTAFYLCASSPKGQGNTGELFFGEGSRLTVL.

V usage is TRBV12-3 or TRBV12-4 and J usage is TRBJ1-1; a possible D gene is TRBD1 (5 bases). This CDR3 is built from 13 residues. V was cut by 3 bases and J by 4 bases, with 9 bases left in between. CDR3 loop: CASSFGGGTEAFF. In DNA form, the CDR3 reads TGTGCCAGCAGTTTCGGGGGGGGCACTGAAGCTTTCTTT.

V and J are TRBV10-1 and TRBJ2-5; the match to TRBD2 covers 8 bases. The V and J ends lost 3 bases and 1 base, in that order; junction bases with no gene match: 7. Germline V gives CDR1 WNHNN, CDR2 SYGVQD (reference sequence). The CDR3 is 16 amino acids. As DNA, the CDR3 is TGCGCCAGCAGTGAAGGAATAGCGGGGAGCCAAGAGACCCAGTACTTC. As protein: CASSEGIAGSQETQYF.

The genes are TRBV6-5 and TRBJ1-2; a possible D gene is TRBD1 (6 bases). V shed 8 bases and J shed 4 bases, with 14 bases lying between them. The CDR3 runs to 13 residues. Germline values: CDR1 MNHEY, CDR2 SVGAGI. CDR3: CASRTGYSYGYTF. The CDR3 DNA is TGTGCCAGCCGTACAGGGTACAGCTATGGCTACACCTTC.

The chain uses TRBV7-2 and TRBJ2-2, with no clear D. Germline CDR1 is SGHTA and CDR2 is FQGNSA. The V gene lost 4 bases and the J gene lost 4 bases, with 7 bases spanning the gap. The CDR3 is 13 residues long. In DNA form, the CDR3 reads TGTGCCAGCAGCTCGGCGGTCACCGGGGAGCTGTTTTTT. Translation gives CASSSAVTGELFF.

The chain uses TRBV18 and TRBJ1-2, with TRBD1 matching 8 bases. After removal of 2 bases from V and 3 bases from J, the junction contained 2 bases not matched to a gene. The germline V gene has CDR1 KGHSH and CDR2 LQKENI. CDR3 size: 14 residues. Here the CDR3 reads CASSPTTGDYGYTF. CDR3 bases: TGTGCCAGCTCACCAACGACAGGGGACTATGGCTACACCTTC.

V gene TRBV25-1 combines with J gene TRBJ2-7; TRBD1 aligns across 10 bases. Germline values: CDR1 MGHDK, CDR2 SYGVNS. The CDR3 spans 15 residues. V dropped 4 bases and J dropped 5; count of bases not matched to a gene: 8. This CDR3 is CASSVTGTGAHEQYF. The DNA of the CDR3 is TGTGCCAGCAGTGTTACCGGGACAGGGGCCCACGAGCAGTACTTC.

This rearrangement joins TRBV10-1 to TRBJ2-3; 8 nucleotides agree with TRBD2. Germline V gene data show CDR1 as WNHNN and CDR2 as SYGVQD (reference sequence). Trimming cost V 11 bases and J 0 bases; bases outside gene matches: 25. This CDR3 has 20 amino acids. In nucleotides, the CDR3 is TGCGCCCCAAGGGCCCGAATGAGCGGGGGCCCACACGCTAGCACAGATACGCAGTATTTT. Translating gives CAPRARMSGGPHASTDTQYF.

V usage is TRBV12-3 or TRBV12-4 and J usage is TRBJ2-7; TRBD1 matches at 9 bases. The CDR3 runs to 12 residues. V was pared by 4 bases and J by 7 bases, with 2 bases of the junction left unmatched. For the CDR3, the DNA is TGTGCCAGCAGTTCGACAGGGGGTGAGCAGTACTTC. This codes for CASSSTGGEQYF.

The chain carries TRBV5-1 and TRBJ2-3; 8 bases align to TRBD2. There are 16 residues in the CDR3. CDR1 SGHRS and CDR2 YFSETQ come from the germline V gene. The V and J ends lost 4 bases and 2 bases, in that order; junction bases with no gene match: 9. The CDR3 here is CASSPWIAGTTDTQYF. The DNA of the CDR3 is TGCGCCAGCAGCCCCTGGATAGCGGGGACCACAGATACGCAGTATTTT.

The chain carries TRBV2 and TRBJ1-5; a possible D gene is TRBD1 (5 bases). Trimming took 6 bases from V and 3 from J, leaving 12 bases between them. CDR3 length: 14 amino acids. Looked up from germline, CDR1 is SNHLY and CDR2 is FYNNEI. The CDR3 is CASSGGKSNQPQHF. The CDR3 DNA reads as TGTGCCAGCAGCGGGGGGAAGTCCAATCAGCCCCAGCATTTT.

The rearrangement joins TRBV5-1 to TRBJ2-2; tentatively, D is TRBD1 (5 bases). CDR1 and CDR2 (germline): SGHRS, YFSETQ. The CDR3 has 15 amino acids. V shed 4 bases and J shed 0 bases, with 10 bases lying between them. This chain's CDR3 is CASSPIQANTGELFF. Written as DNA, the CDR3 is TGCGCCAGCAGCCCGATACAGGCGAACACCGGGGAGCTGTTTTTT.

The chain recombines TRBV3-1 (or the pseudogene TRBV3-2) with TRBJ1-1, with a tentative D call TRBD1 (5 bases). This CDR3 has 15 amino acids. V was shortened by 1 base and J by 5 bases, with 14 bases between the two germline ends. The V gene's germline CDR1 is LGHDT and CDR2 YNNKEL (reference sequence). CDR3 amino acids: CASSQALRGMTEAFF. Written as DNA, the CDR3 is TGTGCCAGCAGCCAAGCCCTCCGGGGGATGACTGAAGCTTTCTTT.

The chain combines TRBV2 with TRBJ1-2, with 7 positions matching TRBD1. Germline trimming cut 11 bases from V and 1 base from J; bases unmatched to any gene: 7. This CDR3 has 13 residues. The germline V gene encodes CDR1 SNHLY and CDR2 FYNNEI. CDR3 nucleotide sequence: TGTGCCGGAGGAACAGGGGATAACTATGGCTACACCTTC. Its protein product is CAGGTGDNYGYTF. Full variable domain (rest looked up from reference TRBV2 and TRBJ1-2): EPEVTQTPSHQVTQMGQEVILRCVPISNHLYFYWYRQILGQKVEFLVSFYNNEISEKSEIFDDQFSVERPDGSNFTLKIRSTKLEDSAMYFCAGGTGDNYGYTFGSGTRLTVV.

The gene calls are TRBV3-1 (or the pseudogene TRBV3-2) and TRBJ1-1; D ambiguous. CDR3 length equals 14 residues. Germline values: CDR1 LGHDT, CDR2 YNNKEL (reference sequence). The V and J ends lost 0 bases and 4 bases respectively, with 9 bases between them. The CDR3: CASSQDSRVTEAFF. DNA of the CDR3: TGTGCCAGCAGCCAAGATAGCCGGGTCACTGAAGCTTTCTTT.

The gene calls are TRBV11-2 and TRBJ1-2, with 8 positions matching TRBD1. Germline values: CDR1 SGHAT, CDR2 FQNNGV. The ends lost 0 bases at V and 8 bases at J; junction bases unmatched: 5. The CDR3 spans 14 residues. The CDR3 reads CASSLDDRGGGYTF. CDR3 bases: TGTGCCAGCAGCTTAGATGACAGGGGAGGAGGCTACACCTTC.

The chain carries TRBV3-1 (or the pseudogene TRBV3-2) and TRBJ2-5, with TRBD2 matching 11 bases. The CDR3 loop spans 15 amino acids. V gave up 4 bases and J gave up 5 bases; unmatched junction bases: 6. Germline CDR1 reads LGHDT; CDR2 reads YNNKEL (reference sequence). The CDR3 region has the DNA TGTGCCAGCAGCCCTAGCGGGGGGCTGATGGAGACCCAGTACTTC. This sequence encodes CASSPSGGLMETQYF.

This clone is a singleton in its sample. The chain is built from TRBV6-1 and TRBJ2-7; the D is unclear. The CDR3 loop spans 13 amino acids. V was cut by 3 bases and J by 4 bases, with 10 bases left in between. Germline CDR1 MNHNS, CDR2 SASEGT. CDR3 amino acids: CASSDGRLYEQYF. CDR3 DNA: TGTGCCAGCAGTGACGGCAGGTTATACGAGCAGTACTTC.

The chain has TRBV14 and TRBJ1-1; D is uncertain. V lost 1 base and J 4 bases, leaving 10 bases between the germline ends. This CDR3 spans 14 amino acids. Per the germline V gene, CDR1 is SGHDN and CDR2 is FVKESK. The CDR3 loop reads CASSQVTSGTEAFF. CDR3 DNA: TGTGCCAGCAGCCAAGTAACAAGTGGCACTGAAGCTTTCTTT.

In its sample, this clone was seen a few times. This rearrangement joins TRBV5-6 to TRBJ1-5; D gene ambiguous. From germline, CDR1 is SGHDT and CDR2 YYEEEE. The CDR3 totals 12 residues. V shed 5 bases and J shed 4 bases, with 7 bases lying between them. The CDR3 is CASSKLNQPQHF. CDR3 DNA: TGTGCCAGCAGTAAACTTAATCAGCCCCAGCATTTT.